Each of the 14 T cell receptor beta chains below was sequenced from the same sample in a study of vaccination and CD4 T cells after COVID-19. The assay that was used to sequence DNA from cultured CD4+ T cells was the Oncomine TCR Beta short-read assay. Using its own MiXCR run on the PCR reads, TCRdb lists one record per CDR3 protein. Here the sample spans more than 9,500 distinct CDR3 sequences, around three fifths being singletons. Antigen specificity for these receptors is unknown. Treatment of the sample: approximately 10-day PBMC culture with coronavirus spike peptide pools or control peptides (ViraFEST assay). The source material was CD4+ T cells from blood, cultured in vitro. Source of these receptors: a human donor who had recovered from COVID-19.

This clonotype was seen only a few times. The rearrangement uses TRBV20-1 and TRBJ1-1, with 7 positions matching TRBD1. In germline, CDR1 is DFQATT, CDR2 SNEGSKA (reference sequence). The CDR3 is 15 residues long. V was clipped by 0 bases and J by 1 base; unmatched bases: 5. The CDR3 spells CSARDTRGENTEAFF. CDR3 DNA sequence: TGCAGTGCTAGAGATACCAGGGGGGAGAACACTGAAGCTTTCTTT.

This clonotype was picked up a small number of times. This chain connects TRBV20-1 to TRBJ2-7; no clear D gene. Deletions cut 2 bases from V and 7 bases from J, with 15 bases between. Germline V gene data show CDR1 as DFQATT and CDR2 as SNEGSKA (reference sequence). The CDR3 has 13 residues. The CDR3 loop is CSARPPMPGEQYF. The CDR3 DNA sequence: TGCAGTGCTAGACCCCCTATGCCCGGGGAGCAGTACTTC.

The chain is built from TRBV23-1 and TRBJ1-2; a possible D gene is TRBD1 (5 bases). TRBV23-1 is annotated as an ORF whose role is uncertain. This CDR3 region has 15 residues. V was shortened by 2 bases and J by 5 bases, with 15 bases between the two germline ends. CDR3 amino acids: CASSQRGGPRYGYTF. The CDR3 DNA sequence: TGCGCCAGCAGTCAACGGGGGGGACCCAGGTATGGCTACACCTTC.

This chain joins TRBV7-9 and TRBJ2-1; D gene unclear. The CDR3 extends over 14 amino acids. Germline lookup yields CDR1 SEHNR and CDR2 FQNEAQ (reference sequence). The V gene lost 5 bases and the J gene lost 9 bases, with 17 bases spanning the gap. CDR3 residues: CASSRIRLDGEQFF. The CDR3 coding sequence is TGTGCCAGCAGCCGTATCCGACTCGATGGTGAGCAGTTCTTC.

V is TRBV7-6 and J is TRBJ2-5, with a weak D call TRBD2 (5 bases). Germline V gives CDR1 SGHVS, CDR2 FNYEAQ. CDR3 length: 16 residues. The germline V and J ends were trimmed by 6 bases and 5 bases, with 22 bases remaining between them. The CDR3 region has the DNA TGTGCCAGCAGTTTATCTCGTATCTCCTCGGGGGAGACCCAGTACTTC. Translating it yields CASSLSRISSGETQYF.

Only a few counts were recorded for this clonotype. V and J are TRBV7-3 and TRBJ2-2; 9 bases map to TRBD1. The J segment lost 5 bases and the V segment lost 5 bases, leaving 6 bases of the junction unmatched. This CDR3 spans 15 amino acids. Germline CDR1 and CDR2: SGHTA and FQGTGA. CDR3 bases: TGTGCCAGCAGCCGACAGGGGGACGGGACCGGGGAGCTGTTTTTT. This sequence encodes CASSRQGDGTGELFF.

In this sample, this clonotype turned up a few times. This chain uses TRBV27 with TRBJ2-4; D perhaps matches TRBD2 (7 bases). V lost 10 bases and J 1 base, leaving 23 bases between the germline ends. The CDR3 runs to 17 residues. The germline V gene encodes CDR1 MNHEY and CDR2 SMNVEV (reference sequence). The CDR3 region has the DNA TGTGCCATGCTCGATTGCCATGGGGGGGCGGCCAAAAACATTCAGTACTTC. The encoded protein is CAMLDCHGGAAKNIQYF.

CDR3 in DNA: TGTGCCAGCAACCAACAGCCCAGCATCTCTGGGGCCAACGTCCTGACTTTC. This codes for CASNQQPSISGANVLTF. The chain joins TRBV28 to TRBJ2-6; no definite D call. Per the germline V gene, CDR1 is MDHEN and CDR2 is SYDVKM. V was pared by 7 bases and J by 0 bases, with 16 bases between. This CDR3 region has 17 residues.

The CDR3 nucleotides are TGTGCCAGCAGTTTCGGGGGGCGTTCGCCCAACCCCCGCCCCCCGTACAATGAGCAGTTCTTC. Protein sequence: CASSFGGRSPNPRPPYNEQFF. This sequence joins TRBV28 and TRBJ2-1, with a tentative D call TRBD2 (7 bases). Germline lookup yields CDR1 MDHEN and CDR2 SYDVKM. The CDR3 runs 21 residues. The V end lost 3 bases, the J end lost 4 bases, and 31 bases lay between the germline ends.

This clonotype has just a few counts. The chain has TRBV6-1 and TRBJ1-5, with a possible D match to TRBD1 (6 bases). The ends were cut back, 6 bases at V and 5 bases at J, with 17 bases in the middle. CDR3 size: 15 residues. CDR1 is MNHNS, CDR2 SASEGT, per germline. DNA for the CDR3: TGTGCCAGCAGCAATCAGGGGCCCGCGTATCAGCCCCAGCATTTT. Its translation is CASSNQGPAYQPQHF.

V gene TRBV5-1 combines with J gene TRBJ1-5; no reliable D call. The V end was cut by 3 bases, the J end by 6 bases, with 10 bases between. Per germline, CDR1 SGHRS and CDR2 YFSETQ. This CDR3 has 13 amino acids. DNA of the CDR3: TGCGCCAGCAGCTCGAGACTCGGTCAGCCCCAGCATTTT. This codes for CASSSRLGQPQHF.

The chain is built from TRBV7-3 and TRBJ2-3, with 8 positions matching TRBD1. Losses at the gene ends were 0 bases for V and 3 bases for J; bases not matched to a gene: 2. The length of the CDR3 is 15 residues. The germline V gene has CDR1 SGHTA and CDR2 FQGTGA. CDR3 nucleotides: TGTGCCAGCAGCTTAACGACAGGGGAAACAGATACGCAGTATTTT. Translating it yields CASSLTTGETDTQYF.

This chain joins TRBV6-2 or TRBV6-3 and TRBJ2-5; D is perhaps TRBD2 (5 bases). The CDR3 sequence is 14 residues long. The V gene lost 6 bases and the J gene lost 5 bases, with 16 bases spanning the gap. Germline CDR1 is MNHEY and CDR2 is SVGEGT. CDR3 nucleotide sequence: TGTGCCAGCAGCCGTGCACCGGAGGTGGAGACCCAGTACTTC. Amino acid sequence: CASSRAPEVETQYF.

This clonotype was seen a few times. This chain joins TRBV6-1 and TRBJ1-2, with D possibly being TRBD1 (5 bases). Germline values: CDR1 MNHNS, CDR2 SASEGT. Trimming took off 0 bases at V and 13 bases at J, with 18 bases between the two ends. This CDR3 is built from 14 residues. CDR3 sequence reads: CASSEATVRAGCTF. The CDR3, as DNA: TGTGCCAGCAGTGAAGCTACCGTCAGGGCGGGGTGCACCTTC.